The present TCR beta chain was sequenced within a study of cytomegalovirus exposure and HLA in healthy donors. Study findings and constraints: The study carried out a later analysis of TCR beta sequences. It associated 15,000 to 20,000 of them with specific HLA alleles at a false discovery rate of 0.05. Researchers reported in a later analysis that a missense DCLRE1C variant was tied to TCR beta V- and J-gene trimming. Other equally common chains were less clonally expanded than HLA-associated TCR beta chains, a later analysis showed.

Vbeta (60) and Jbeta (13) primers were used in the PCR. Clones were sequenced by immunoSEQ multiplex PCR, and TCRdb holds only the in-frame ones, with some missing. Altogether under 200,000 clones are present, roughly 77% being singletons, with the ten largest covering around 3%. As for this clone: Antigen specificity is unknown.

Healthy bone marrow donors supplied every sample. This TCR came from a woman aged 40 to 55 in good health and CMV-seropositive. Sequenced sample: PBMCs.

In DNA, the CDR3 is TGCAGCGTTTCAGACAATAGGAATCAGCCCCAGCATTTT. This encodes CSVSDNRNQPQHF. The chain carries TRBV29-1 and TRBJ1-5; D gene unclear. The CDR3 consists of 13 residues. Germline V lookup: CDR1 SQVTM, CDR2 ANQGSEA. V was pared by 5 bases and J by 4 bases, with 12 bases between.